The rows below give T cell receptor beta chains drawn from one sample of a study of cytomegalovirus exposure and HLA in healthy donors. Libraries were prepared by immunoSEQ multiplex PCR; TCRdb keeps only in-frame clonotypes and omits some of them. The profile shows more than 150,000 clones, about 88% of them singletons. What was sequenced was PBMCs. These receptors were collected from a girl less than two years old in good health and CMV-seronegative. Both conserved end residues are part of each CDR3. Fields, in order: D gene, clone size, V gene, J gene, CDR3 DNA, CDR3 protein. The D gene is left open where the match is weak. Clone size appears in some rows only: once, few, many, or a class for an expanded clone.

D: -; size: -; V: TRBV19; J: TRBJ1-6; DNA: TGTGCCAGTAGCCATAGGGGGTTCAGGGATCAGTCACCCCTCCACTTT; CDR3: CASSHRGFRDQSPLHF
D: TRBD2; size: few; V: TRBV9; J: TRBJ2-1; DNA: TGTGCCAGCAGCCCGAGACTAGCGGGATACGGCAATGAGCAGTTCTTC; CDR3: CASSPRLAGYGNEQFF
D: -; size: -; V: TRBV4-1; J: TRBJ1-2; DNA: TGCGCCAGTAGGGCAACAGGGACAAACTATGGCTACACCTTC; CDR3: CASRATGTNYGYTF
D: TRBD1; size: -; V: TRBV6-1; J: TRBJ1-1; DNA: TGTGCCAGCAGTGACAGGGGGCGCACTGAAGCTTTCTTT; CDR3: CASSDRGRTEAFF
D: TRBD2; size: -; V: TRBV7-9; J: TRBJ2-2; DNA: TGTGCCAGCAGCACTTTACTAGCGGGAGTTGTCACCGGGGAGCTGTTTTTT; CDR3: CASSTLLAGVVTGELFF
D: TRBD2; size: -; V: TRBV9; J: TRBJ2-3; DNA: TGTGCCAGCAGCGGCCAGCGGGGGGGCCAGGGTACGCAGTATTTT; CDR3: CASSGQRGGQGTQYF
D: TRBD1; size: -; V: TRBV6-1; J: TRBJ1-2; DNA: TGTGCCAGCGGACCGGGACAGGATCCCTATGGCTACACCTTC; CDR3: CASGPGQDPYGYTF
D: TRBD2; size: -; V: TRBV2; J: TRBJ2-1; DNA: TGTGCCAGCTTAGCGGGACTAGCGGGAGGGCTCTACAATGAGCAGTTCTTC; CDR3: CASLAGLAGGLYNEQFF
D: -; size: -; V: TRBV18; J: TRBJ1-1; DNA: TGTGCCAGCTCACTAGCCGGGAACACTGAAGCTTTCTTT; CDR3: CASSLAGNTEAFF
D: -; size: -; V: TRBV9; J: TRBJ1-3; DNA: TGTGCCAGCAGCCGCGGTGACTCTGGAAACACCATATATTTT; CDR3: CASSRGDSGNTIYF
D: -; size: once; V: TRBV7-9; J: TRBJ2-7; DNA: TGTTCCAGCAGCGATAGCGACTCCTCCTACGAGCAGTACTTC; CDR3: CSSSDSDSSYEQYF
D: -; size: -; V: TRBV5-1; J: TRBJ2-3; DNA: TGCGCCAGCAGCTTGGGACTAGATGGCACAGATACGCAGTATTTT; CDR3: CASSLGLDGTDTQYF
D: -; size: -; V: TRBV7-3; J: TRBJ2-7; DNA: TGTGCCAGCAGCATGGGACTTGGGGGCTCCTACGAGCAGTACTTC; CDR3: CASSMGLGGSYEQYF
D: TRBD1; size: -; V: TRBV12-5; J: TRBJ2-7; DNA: TGTGCTAGTGGTTTGGTCCTAGGGACAGACTACGAGCAGTACTTC; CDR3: CASGLVLGTDYEQYF
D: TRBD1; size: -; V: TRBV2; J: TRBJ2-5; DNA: TGTGCCAGCAGTGTGACAGGGTTCGGCGAGACCCAGTACTTC; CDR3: CASSVTGFGETQYF
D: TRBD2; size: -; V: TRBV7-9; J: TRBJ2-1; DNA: TGTGCCAGCGGACCGTCCTTAGCGGGAGGTTTGCCGTTCTTC; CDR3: CASGPSLAGGLPFF
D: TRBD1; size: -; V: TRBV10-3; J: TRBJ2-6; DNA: TGTGCCGGGCGGACAGGGGCTGGGGCCAACGTCCTGACTTTC; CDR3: CAGRTGAGANVLTF
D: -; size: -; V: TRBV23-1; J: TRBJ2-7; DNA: TGCGCCAGCAGTCAATCGGGCATTCCGCGCTACGAGCAGTACTTC; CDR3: CASSQSGIPRYEQYF
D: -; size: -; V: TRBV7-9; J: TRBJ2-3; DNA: TGTGCCAGCAGCTTATTCCTACACCGGGACACAGATACGCAGTATTTT; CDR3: CASSLFLHRDTDTQYF
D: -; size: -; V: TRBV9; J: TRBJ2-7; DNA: TGTGCCAGCAGCGTAGGGGCCACCTACGAGCAGTACTTC; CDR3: CASSVGATYEQYF
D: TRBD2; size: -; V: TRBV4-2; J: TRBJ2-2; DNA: TGTGCCAGCAGAGCCAGGCTAGCGGCGAACACCGGGGAGCTGTTTTTT; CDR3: CASRARLAANTGELFF
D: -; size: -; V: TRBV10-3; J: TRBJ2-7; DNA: TGTGCCATCAGTGATGAGGTTTCCTACGAGCAGTACTTC; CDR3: CAISDEVSYEQYF
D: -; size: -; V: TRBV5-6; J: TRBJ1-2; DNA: TGTGCCAGCAGCTTGGGAAACGGGGTGGGCTACACCTTC; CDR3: CASSLGNGVGYTF
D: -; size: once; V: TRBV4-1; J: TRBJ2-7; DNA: TGCGCCAGCAGCCAAGTCGGGGGTTTATATTCCTACGAGCAGTACTTC; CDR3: CASSQVGGLYSYEQYF
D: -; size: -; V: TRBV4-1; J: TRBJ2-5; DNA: TGCGCCAGCAGCCAAATCTCGGGGGAACACCAAGAGACCCAGTACTTC; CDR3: CASSQISGEHQETQYF
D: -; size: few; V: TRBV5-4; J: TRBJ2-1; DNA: TGTGCCAGCAGCTTGCGGGAGCCATACAGTGAGCAGTTCTTC; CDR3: CASSLREPYSEQFF
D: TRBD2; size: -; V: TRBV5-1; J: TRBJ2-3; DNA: TGCGCCAGCAGCCCTGCGGGGGGGACAGATACGCAGTATTTT; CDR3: CASSPAGGTDTQYF